The next 8 T cell receptor beta chains were all read from a single sample in a study of graft-versus-host responses after intestinal transplantation. Clones were read by immunoSEQ multiplex PCR, and TCRdb kept only the in-frame ones, dropping some. The sample shows approximately 63,000 clones, roughly 90% of them seen only once. The starting material, graft tissue, was processed to release intraepithelial and lamina propria lymphocytes. The sample was ileum tissue, taken less than 400 days after transplant. The receptors come from a human patient who received an intestinal transplant, so some T cells may come from the graft donor.

CDR3 region: CASSPSWGQGANEQYF. As DNA, the CDR3 is TGTGCCAGCAGCCCGTCGTGGGGACAGGGGGCCAACGAGCAGTACTTC. The chain couples TRBV14 to TRBJ2-5; 12 bases match TRBD1. The DNA end lines up better with TRBJ2-7; the J call may be wrong. This CDR3 region has 16 residues. Germline V lookup: CDR1 SGHDN, CDR2 FVKESK.

V is TRBV18 and J is TRBJ1-3; a weak D match, TRBD1 (5 bases). Per the germline V gene, CDR1 is KGHSH and CDR2 is LQKENI. The CDR3 length is 16 residues. Trimming pared 2 bases from V and 3 bases from J, leaving 14 bases between. CDR3 DNA: TGTGCCAGCTCACCAGCTTTGGGGGAATATGGAAACACCATATATTTT. Protein product: CASSPALGEYGNTIYF.

The J gene is TRBJ2-5, the V gene TRBV7-6; 9 bases map to TRBD1. TRBJ2-7 explains the end of the DNA better; the J call may be wrong. From germline, CDR1 is SGHVS and CDR2 FNYEAQ. The CDR3 loop spans 16 amino acids. This CDR3 is CASSLLTGGISYEQYF. CDR3 sequence (DNA): TGTGCCAGCAGCTTACTGACAGGGGGTATCTCCTACGAGCAGTACTTC.

The chain uses TRBV6-1 and TRBJ2-7; possible D gene TRBD2, 5 bases. This CDR3 comprises 16 residues. CDR1 and CDR2 from the germline V gene are MNHNS and SASEGT. V lost 2 bases and J 0 bases, leaving 14 bases between the germline ends. CDR3 in amino acids: CASSETPGGPSYEQYF. CDR3 nucleotide sequence: TGTGCCAGCAGTGAAACCCCGGGCGGGCCCTCCTACGAGCAGTACTTC.

The genes are TRBV9 and TRBJ2-7, with D perhaps TRBD1 (5 bases). Germline V gives CDR1 SGDLS, CDR2 YYNGEE. V shed 3 bases and J shed 3 bases, with 19 bases lying between them. The CDR3 runs to 16 residues. This CDR3 reads CASSGDQKRTNYEQYF. CDR3 in DNA: TGTGCCAGCAGCGGTGATCAAAAGAGGACAAACTACGAGCAGTACTTC.

The chain recombines TRBV7-9 with TRBJ2-5; D ambiguous. The J call may be incorrect, as the DNA end agrees better with TRBJ2-7. The length of the CDR3 is 12 residues. Germline CDR1 and CDR2: SEHNR and FQNEAQ (reference sequence). The CDR3 coding sequence is TGTGCCAGCAGCTTAGGGTTTACCGAGCAGTACTTC. As protein: CASSLGFTEQYF.

The chain couples TRBV2 to TRBJ2-7; tentative D call: TRBD1 (6 bases). The V gene lost 4 bases and the J gene lost 0 bases, with 10 bases spanning the gap. Looked up from germline, CDR1 is SNHLY and CDR2 is FYNNEI. There are 14 residues in the CDR3. Here the CDR3 DNA reads TGTGCCAGCAGTGCCACAGGGAGCTCCTACGAGCAGTACTTC. It translates to CASSATGSSYEQYF.

The chain carries TRBV12-5 and TRBJ1-1; D gene uncertain. The germline V gene has CDR1 LGHNT and CDR2 FRNRAP. V lost 4 bases and J lost 4, with 7 bases in between. This CDR3 has 12 residues. The CDR3 DNA follows: TGTGCTAGTGGTTCGGGTCCCACTGAAGCTTTCTTT. Residues: CASGSGPTEAFF.